A selection of T cell receptor beta chains follows, all from one sample in a study of early T cells in non-severe SARS-CoV-2 infection. TCRdb re-analysed the 5' RACE reads in MiXCR, keeping a single row per CDR3 protein. The table lists 100,000 to 130,000 distinct CDR3 sequences, over 8.5% of them singletons. Sequenced input: whole blood. Receptors were obtained from an adult who was a healthcare worker with PCR-confirmed SARS-CoV-2 infection or an uninfected control (not recorded which). Each CDR3 is given with its conserved first and last residue. Fields, in order: clone size, V gene, D gene, J gene, CDR3 protein, CDR3 DNA. D genes are given only for firm matches. Only part of the rows carry a size: once, few, many, or a class if the clone is expanded.

size: many
V: TRBV6-5
D: NA
J: TRBJ2-7
CDR3: CASSYEWAGRTYEQYF
DNA: TGTGCCAGCAGTTACGAATGGGCGGGGAGGACCTACGAGCAGTACTTC

size: NA
V: TRBV12-3/TRBV12-4
D: NA
J: TRBJ2-7
CDR3: CASSITQGPYEQYF
DNA: TGTGCCAGCAGTATCACGCAGGGTCCCTACGAGCAGTACTTC

size: NA
V: TRBV28
D: TRBD1
J: TRBJ2-2
CDR3: CASTRTGHTGELFF
DNA: TGTGCCAGCACCCGGACAGGGCACACCGGGGAGCTGTTTTTT

size: NA
V: TRBV7-2
D: NA
J: TRBJ2-1
CDR3: CASSLVRWRNNEQFF
DNA: TGTGCCAGCAGCTTAGTGCGGTGGCGGAACAATGAGCAGTTCTTC

size: NA
V: TRBV7-3
D: TRBD2
J: TRBJ2-1
CDR3: CASSLGAGIPNEQFF
DNA: TGTGCCAGCAGCTTAGGAGCGGGAATACCTAATGAGCAGTTCTTC

size: NA
V: TRBV25-1
D: NA
J: TRBJ1-5
CDR3: CVSSEQQGQPQHF
DNA: TGTGTCAGCAGTGAACAACAGGGTCAGCCCCAGCATTTT

size: NA
V: TRBV20-1
D: NA
J: TRBJ1-6
CDR3: CSARELTQGYSPLHF
DNA: TGCAGTGCTAGAGAGCTGACGCAGGGGTATTCACCCCTCCACTTT

size: few
V: TRBV11-2
D: NA
J: TRBJ1-1
CDR3: CASSAQVMNTEAFF
DNA: TGTGCCAGCAGCGCACAGGTGATGAACACTGAAGCTTTCTTT

size: NA
V: TRBV9
D: TRBD2
J: TRBJ2-1
CDR3: CASSRSGIPVDEQFF
DNA: TGTGCCAGCAGCAGAAGCGGGATTCCAGTAGATGAGCAGTTCTTC

size: NA
V: TRBV9
D: NA
J: TRBJ2-3
CDR3: CASSGWSPMGTDTQYF
DNA: TGTGCCAGCAGCGGTTGGAGTCCGATGGGGACAGATACGCAGTATTTT

size: NA
V: TRBV28
D: NA
J: TRBJ2-7
CDR3: CASSLRGERYEQYF
DNA: TGTGCCAGCAGTTTAAGGGGTGAACGGTACGAGCAGTACTTC

size: few
V: TRBV18
D: NA
J: TRBJ1-5
CDR3: CASSRSETVQPQHF
DNA: TGTGCCAGCTCACGTTCCGAAACCGTTCAGCCCCAGCATTTT

size: many
V: TRBV15
D: NA
J: TRBJ2-1
CDR3: CATSSAPGNEQFF
DNA: TGTGCCACCAGCAGTGCTCCAGGCAATGAGCAGTTCTTC

size: many
V: TRBV12-3/TRBV12-4
D: NA
J: TRBJ1-2
CDR3: CASSLGRVGNYGYTF
DNA: TGTGCCAGCAGTTTAGGTAGGGTCGGGAACTATGGCTACACCTTC

size: NA
V: TRBV11-2
D: TRBD2
J: TRBJ2-1
CDR3: CASSSRVSASGREVEQFF
DNA: TGTGCCAGCAGCTCCAGAGTATCCGCTAGCGGGAGGGAGGTGGAGCAGTTCTTC

size: few
V: TRBV4-3
D: TRBD2
J: TRBJ2-1
CDR3: CASSQGRRLADNEQFF
DNA: TGCGCCAGCAGCCAAGGCCGCCGACTAGCAGACAATGAGCAGTTCTTC

size: NA
V: TRBV9
D: NA
J: TRBJ2-5
CDR3: CASSVAPGRGETQYF
DNA: TGTGCCAGCAGCGTAGCTCCAGGGCGAGGCGAGACCCAGTACTTC

size: many
V: TRBV7-8
D: NA
J: TRBJ2-5
CDR3: CASSLARWGETQYF
DNA: TGTGCCAGCAGCTTAGCGCGGTGGGGAGAGACCCAGTACTTC

size: many
V: TRBV12-3/TRBV12-4
D: NA
J: TRBJ1-5
CDR3: CASTRGANQPQHF
DNA: TGTGCCAGCACAAGGGGGGCGAATCAGCCCCAGCATTTT

size: NA
V: TRBV10-2
D: NA
J: TRBJ2-5
CDR3: CASSESRGMWTQYF
DNA: TGCGCCAGCAGTGAGTCTCGGGGGATGTGGACCCAGTACTTC

size: few
V: TRBV7-2
D: NA
J: TRBJ2-1
CDR3: CASSLMGNKQFF
DNA: TGTGCCAGCAGCTTAATGGGGAACAAGCAGTTCTTC

size: many
V: TRBV18
D: NA
J: TRBJ2-7
CDR3: CASSPMSGDEQYF
DNA: TGTGCCAGCTCACCAATGTCAGGGGACGAGCAGTACTTC

size: once
V: TRBV20-1
D: NA
J: TRBJ1-1
CDR3: CSAKTGKAEAFF
DNA: TGCAGTGCAAAAACAGGGAAAGCTGAAGCTTTCTTT

size: NA
V: TRBV6-2/TRBV6-3
D: TRBD2
J: TRBJ2-5
CDR3: CASSYPSDDLTSGRPETQYF
DNA: TGTGCCAGCAGTTACCCATCCGACGACCTGACTAGCGGGAGACCAGAGACCCAGTACTTC

size: many
V: TRBV7-6
D: NA
J: TRBJ1-4
CDR3: CASSPGRGRSNEKLFF
DNA: TGTGCCAGCAGCCCCGGTCGGGGACGGAGCAATGAAAAACTGTTTTTT

size: many
V: TRBV10-1
D: TRBD2
J: TRBJ2-3
CDR3: CASSSGLAGAGTDTQYF
DNA: TGCGCCAGCAGTTCGGGACTAGCGGGAGCAGGGACAGATACGCAGTATTTT

size: many
V: TRBV20-1
D: TRBD2
J: TRBJ2-5
CDR3: CSARWGGEAETQYF
DNA: TGCAGTGCTAGATGGGGGGGGGAGGCGGAGACCCAGTACTTC

size: many
V: TRBV11-2
D: NA
J: TRBJ2-2
CDR3: CASSSAGLLTGELFF
DNA: TGTGCCAGCAGCTCGGCGGGGCTCTTAACCGGGGAGCTGTTTTTT